This TCR beta chain was captured by sequencing in a study of blood T cell repertoires in COVID-19. Study in general: Acute-phase and convalescent COVID-19 samples originated in the United States, Italy and Spain. Sources were T cells, B-cell-depleted T cells, or PBMCs; the material itself was cDNA or gDNA.

This clone was counted a few times. This is likely a read error, given that the CDR3 carries no conserved phenylalanine or tryptophan at its end. No DNA is shown, since the ends of the CDR3 on it are uncertain; the CDR3 is the one TCRdb lists. As processed by the authors: Cell counts per sample came from amplifying reference gene primers. Sequencing was performed with immunoSEQ multiplex PCR; in TCRdb, only in-frame clones are kept and a portion is missing. The D gene and trimming were derived from the DNA, and the V and J assignments and clone size from that table. The table lists roughly 260,000 clones, roughly 86% of them singletons, with over 7.5% in the top ten. The CDR3 is 8 amino acids in total, end residues counted.

The chain couples TRBV21-1 to TRBJ1-1. TRBV21-1 is assigned pseudogene status. The specimen was peripheral blood. The TCR comes from a middle-aged man who had recovered from COVID-19. CDR3 sequence: CASSKEEE.